The 23 T cell receptor beta chains listed next were all sequenced from one sample in a study of blood T cell repertoires in COVID-19. Only in-frame clones appear in the TCRdb table, and some are missing; sequencing was by immunoSEQ multiplex PCR. The repertoire has 450,000 or so clones, nearly 90% of them found once; the top ten carry approximately 0.9%. The sequenced sample was peripheral blood. All receptors derive from a man between 18 and 29 years old with COVID-19, enrolled during active disease.

This chain joins TRBV7-9 and TRBJ2-3; no clear D. Germline CDR1 and CDR2: SEHNR and FQNEAQ (reference sequence). Trimming left V 0 bases short and J 1 base short, with 11 bases between. The CDR3 covers 16 residues. The CDR3 sequence is CASSLAGTLGTDTQYF. The DNA for the CDR3 is TGTGCCAGCAGCTTAGCGGGCACTTTGGGCACAGATACGCAGTATTTT. The whole variable domain, remainder taken from reference TRBV7-9 and TRBJ2-3, is DTGVSQNPRHKITKRGQNVTFRCDPISEHNRLYWYRQTLGQGPEFLTYFQNEAQLEKSRLLSDRFSAERPKGSFSTLEIQRTEQGDSAMYLCASSLAGTLGTDTQYFGPGTRLTVL.

The gene calls are TRBV18 and TRBJ2-7, with D possibly being TRBD1 (5 bases). Trimming shortened V by 2 bases and J by 7 bases, and 15 bases separated the two germline ends. Germline assignment: CDR1 KGHSH and CDR2 LQKENI. The CDR3 extends over 14 amino acids. In DNA, the CDR3 is TGTGCCAGCTCACCATCTCAGGGAATCCAAGAGCAGTACTTC. It encodes CASSPSQGIQEQYF.

This clone came up a few times. This chain connects TRBV7-6 to TRBJ2-7; D might be TRBD2 (5 bases). There are 14 residues in the CDR3. Per germline, CDR1 SGHVS and CDR2 FNYEAQ. V lost 2 bases to trimming and J lost 2 bases, with 10 bases between them. CDR3 residues: CASSLRTAPYEQYF. The DNA for the CDR3 is TGTGCCAGCAGCTTAAGGACTGCCCCCTACGAGCAGTACTTC.

The chain carries TRBV11-2 and TRBJ2-1; 8 bases map to TRBD2. CDR1 and CDR2 (germline): SGHAT, FQNNGV. The CDR3 totals 15 residues. Germline trimming cut 2 bases from V and 7 bases from J; bases unmatched to any gene: 7. CDR3: CASSLSGGPLNEQFF. CDR3 nucleotides: TGTGCCAGCAGCTTATCGGGAGGGCCATTGAATGAGCAGTTCTTC.

In DNA, the CDR3 is TGCGCCAGCAGTCTTAAGGGGGCCGGTGAAGCTTTCTTT. Protein product: CASSLKGAGEAFF. V and J are TRBV5-1 and TRBJ1-1, with 7 bases lining up with TRBD1. Trimming at V came to 5 bases and at J to 7 bases, leaving 8 bases not matched to a gene. This CDR3 spans 13 amino acids. From germline, CDR1 is SGHRS and CDR2 YFSETQ.

The chain couples TRBV3-1 (or the pseudogene TRBV3-2) to TRBJ2-3; no firm D call. V was clipped by 1 base and J by 0 bases, with 8 bases between them. This CDR3 comprises 15 residues. Per germline, CDR1 LGHDT and CDR2 YNNKEL (reference sequence). The CDR3 loop reads CASSQGLSSTDTQYF. The CDR3 DNA follows: TGTGCCAGCAGCCAAGGACTTTCTAGCACAGATACGCAGTATTTT.

The chain links TRBV5-1 to TRBJ2-7, with a tentative D call TRBD2 (5 bases). V was shortened by 0 bases and J by 5 bases, with 9 bases between the two germline ends. CDR1 is SGHRS, CDR2 YFSETQ, per germline. CDR3 length: 13 residues. CDR3 bases: TGCGCCAGCAGCTTGGGCCCGGAGGACGAGCAGTACTTC. Translating gives CASSLGPEDEQYF.

V and J are TRBV14 and TRBJ1-6; possible D gene TRBD1, 5 bases. Germline values: CDR1 SGHDN, CDR2 FVKESK. The CDR3 sequence is 16 residues long. V lost 1 base, J lost 7 bases, and 14 bases lay in between. The CDR3, as DNA: TGTGCCAGCAGCCAAGCTACAGGAAGTAGAAATTCACCCCTCCACTTT. Translation gives CASSQATGSRNSPLHF.

The chain couples TRBV19 to TRBJ2-1; 9 bases align to TRBD2. CDR1 is LNHDA, CDR2 SQIVND, per germline (reference sequence). The junction had 8 bases not matched to a gene; V was cut back by 2 bases and J by 6 bases. The CDR3 covers 16 residues. CDR3 in amino acids: CASSIRRLAGSNEQFF. The CDR3 DNA sequence: TGTGCCAGTAGTATAAGGCGTCTAGCGGGGTCCAATGAGCAGTTCTTC.

J is TRBJ1-4 and V is TRBV7-6; unclear D gene. V gave up 5 bases and J gave up 2 bases, with 12 bases separating them. The CDR3 has 15 residues. Germline-derived CDR1 and CDR2 are SGHVS and FNYEAQ. The chain's CDR3 is CASSPQYSTNEKLFF. DNA for the CDR3: TGTGCCAGCAGCCCCCAATACAGTACTAATGAAAAACTGTTTTTT.

The V and J genes are TRBV9 and TRBJ1-1; D perhaps matches TRBD1 (5 bases). There are 14 residues in the CDR3. Germline CDR1 is SGDLS and CDR2 is YYNGEE. Deletions cut 2 bases from V and 1 base from J, with 9 bases between. The CDR3 coding sequence is TGTGCCAGCAGCGTCTCCGACAGGAACACTGAAGCTTTCTTT. Translation gives CASSVSDRNTEAFF. Combining the CDR3 with reference TRBV9 and TRBJ1-1 gives the whole variable domain DSGVTQTPKHLITATGQRVTLRCSPRSGDLSVYWYQQSLDQGLQFLIQYYNGEERAKGNILERFSAQQFPDLHSELNLSSLELGDSALYFCASSVSDRNTEAFFGQGTRLTVV.

The chain has TRBV6-1 and TRBJ1-2; a possible D gene is TRBD1 (6 bases). This CDR3 spans 15 amino acids. Germline CDR1 MNHNS, CDR2 SASEGT. The V end was cut by 7 bases, the J end by 3 bases, with 18 bases between. CDR3 sequence reads: CASTLREGVDYGYTF. The CDR3 region has the DNA TGTGCCAGCACCCTAAGGGAGGGGGTAGACTATGGCTACACCTTC.

The chain couples TRBV13 to TRBJ1-1, with D uncertain. From germline, CDR1 is PRHDT and CDR2 FYEKMQ (reference sequence). The CDR3 is made up of 15 amino acids. The V gene lost 5 bases and the J gene lost 1 base, with 14 bases spanning the gap. CDR3 DNA sequence: TGTGCCAGCAGCCCCCCGCCGCGTAGGAACACTGAAGCTTTCTTT. Its protein is CASSPPPRRNTEAFF.

The CDR3 DNA reads as TGTGCCAGTAGTAGTGGGCAGGGAGGCGAGCAGTACTTC. It specifies CASSSGQGGEQYF. The rearrangement joins TRBV19 to TRBJ2-7; tentatively, D is TRBD2 (6 bases). CDR1 is LNHDA and CDR2 is SQIVND in the germline V gene (reference sequence). The germline V and J ends were trimmed by 4 bases and 6 bases, with 13 bases remaining between them. CDR3 length: 13 amino acids.

This chain links TRBV20-1 with TRBJ2-1; unclear D gene. CDR3 length: 11 residues. V lost 4 bases and J lost 9, with 10 bases in between. The V gene's germline CDR1 is DFQATT and CDR2 SNEGSKA (reference sequence). Written as DNA, the CDR3 is TGCAGTGCTACACTCGCGGTTGAGCAGTTCTTC. This gives the protein CSATLAVEQFF.

V gene TRBV6-2 or TRBV6-3 combines with J gene TRBJ2-1; TRBD2 matches 7 bases. The germline V gene encodes CDR1 MNHEY and CDR2 SVGEGT. After removal of 0 bases from V and 8 bases from J, the junction contained 19 bases not matched to a gene. This CDR3 has 19 amino acids. The CDR3 DNA follows: TGTGCCAGCAGTTACTCGATCATCATTAGCGGGCCCCCGACACATGAGCAGTTCTTC. As protein: CASSYSIIISGPPTHEQFF.

CDR3 protein: CSAKTSGGLSTDTQYF. In DNA, the CDR3 is TGCAGCGCCAAGACTAGCGGGGGCCTTAGCACAGATACGCAGTATTTT. The V gene is TRBV29-1, the J gene TRBJ2-3; 12 bases match TRBD2. The CDR3 runs 16 residues. The germline V gene encodes CDR1 SQVTM and CDR2 ANQGSEA. With V trimmed by 7 bases and J by 0 bases, 8 bases remained unmatched.

V gene TRBV25-1 combines with J gene TRBJ1-2, with 7 positions matching TRBD1. The V and J ends lost 5 bases and 4 bases, in that order; junction bases with no gene match: 16. CDR3 length: 17 amino acids. Germline CDR1 reads MGHDK; CDR2 reads SYGVNS. The CDR3 coding sequence is TGTGCCAGCAGTCCGACCGGGACAGTTTCATGGTCCTATGGCTACACCTTC. Protein product: CASSPTGTVSWSYGYTF.

The chain is built from TRBV7-9 and TRBJ1-1, with D tentatively TRBD1 (5 bases). The V end was cut by 3 bases, the J end by 7 bases, with 18 bases between. This CDR3 is 15 amino acids long. CDR1 and CDR2 from the germline V gene are SEHNR and FQNEAQ (reference sequence). CDR3 loop: CASSLEQGSSVEAFF. As DNA, the CDR3 is TGTGCCAGCAGCTTGGAGCAGGGTTCATCGGTTGAAGCTTTCTTT.

The chain couples TRBV5-1 to TRBJ1-5, with TRBD1 matching over 7 bases. The CDR3 covers 14 residues. The V gene's germline CDR1 is SGHRS and CDR2 YFSETQ. With V trimmed by 0 bases and J by 7 bases, 4 bases remained unmatched. In DNA, the CDR3 is TGCGCCAGCAGCTTGGAGGGGGCCAAACAGCCCCAGCATTTT. Its translation: CASSLEGAKQPQHF.

The V and J genes are TRBV7-6 and TRBJ1-5; 8 bases map to TRBD1. Germline-derived CDR1 and CDR2 are SGHVS and FNYEAQ. The CDR3 consists of 13 residues. Trimming cost V 5 bases and J 4 bases; bases outside gene matches: 1. Here the CDR3 reads CASSRDRNQPQHF. DNA for the CDR3: TGTGCCAGCAGCCGGGACAGGAATCAGCCCCAGCATTTT.

The rearrangement uses TRBV2 and TRBJ1-2; 9 nucleotides agree with TRBD1. This CDR3 contains 14 residues. Germline V gives CDR1 SNHLY, CDR2 FYNNEI. Trimming removed 6 bases from V and 1 base from J; junction bases left unmatched: 3. CDR3 DNA: TGTGCCAGCAGCCCGGGACAGGGTAACTATGGCTACACCTTC. Translation: CASSPGQGNYGYTF.

The chain has TRBV3-1 (or the pseudogene TRBV3-2) and TRBJ1-4; TRBD1 might be the D (6 bases). With 4 bases removed from V and 6 bases from J, the gap between germline ends came to 9 bases. This CDR3 is 13 amino acids long. Per germline, CDR1 LGHDT and CDR2 YNNKEL (reference sequence). The CDR3 reads CASSLNRDEKLFF. Here the CDR3 DNA reads TGTGCCAGCAGCCTGAACAGGGATGAAAAACTGTTTTTT.